This T cell receptor beta chain was observed in a study of cytomegalovirus exposure and HLA in healthy donors. This clone was seen just once. 13 Jbeta primers and 60 Vbeta primers were used for the PCR. The repertoire was sequenced with immunoSEQ multiplex PCR; TCRdb's copy has only in-frame clones and lacks some. The table records roughly 170,000 clones, over 60% of them present only once. The CDR3 has 15 amino acids. Germline loops: CDR1 SGHAT, CDR2 FQNNGV. V lost 8 bases to trimming and J lost 5 bases, with 18 bases between them. Material for sequencing was PBMCs. The origin of this receptor is a girl between 5 and 17 years old in good health and CMV-seronegative. V is TRBV11-2 and J is TRBJ1-4; D is unresolved. The CDR3 nucleotides are TGTGCCAGCCACTCGTTCCTGGCAGGAAATGAAAAACTGTTTTTT. Its protein is CASHSFLAGNEKLFF.